The text below deals with one T cell receptor beta chain. The CDR3 length is 15 residues. Trimming cost V 3 bases and J 2 bases, with 15 bases left between them. Germline V gives CDR1 SGHDT, CDR2 YYEEEE. The sample is drawn from a study of OX40 agonist ivuxolimab in advanced cancers. Profiled with immunoSEQ multiplex PCR; TCRdb holds only in-frame clones, not every one. Of about 93,000 clones in the sample, 92% are singletons; the top ten hold roughly 0.5%. The V call is TRBV5-6, the J call TRBJ2-7; D perhaps matches TRBD1 (5 bases). The source is an adult with an advanced solid tumor such as melanoma, head and neck, liver or kidney cancer. The sequencing here drew on CD4+ or CD8+ T cells sorted from blood, taken in a trial of the OX40 agonist ivuxolimab. The CDR3 region has the DNA TGTGCCAGCAGCTCTGACAGAGCATTCACCTACGAGCAGTACTTC. Translated, it gives CASSSDRAFTYEQYF.